This T cell receptor beta chain was sequenced in a study of control samples from healthy donors and cancer patients. The germline gives CDR1 MGHRA, CDR2 YSYEKL. The CDR3 contains 15 residues. The V and J ends lost 1 base and 7 bases respectively, with 14 bases between them. Sequencing was performed with immunoSEQ multiplex PCR; in TCRdb, only in-frame clones are kept and a portion is missing. The repertoire consists of roughly 150,000 clones, with around nine tenths occurring once and the leading ten covering 1.5% to 2%. This receptor was identified in a man in his late teens or twenties in good health. The specimen sequenced was blood. This rearrangement joins TRBV4-1 to TRBJ1-5; D ambiguous. DNA of the CDR3: TGCGCCAGCAGCCAAGGTATAGGGAAACACCAGCCCCAGCATTTT. Residues: CASSQGIGKHQPQHF.